This T cell receptor (beta chain) was retrieved from a study of OX40 agonist ivuxolimab in advanced cancers. The CDR3 totals 19 residues. Trimming took off 1 base at V and 0 bases at J, with 16 bases between the two ends. The data were produced by immunoSEQ multiplex PCR, yet TCRdb's version contains in-frame clones alone and is incomplete. This sample has 15,000 to 20,000 clones, with around 80% found just once. The V call is TRBV23-1, the J call TRBJ2-6, with unresolved D. TRBV23-1 is marked as an open reading frame, function uncertain. The sequence came from an adult with an advanced solid tumor such as melanoma, head and neck, liver or kidney cancer. The input for sequencing was CD4+ or CD8+ T cells sorted from blood, taken in a trial of the OX40 agonist ivuxolimab. The CDR3 DNA reads TGCGCCAGCAGTCAATTCCAGGCTACACTCGTCTCTGGGGCCAACGTCCTGACTTTC. It specifies CASSQFQATLVSGANVLTF.